This T cell receptor beta chain was captured by sequencing in a study of T cells in Graves' hyperthyroidism and ophthalmopathy. Findings and limits, study-wide: Blood also carried most thyroid clonotypes expanded above 0.001. The model's output predicted ophthalmopathy at a median of about 6.5 months prior to onset.

A note on this clonotype: Its specificity is unknown.

Using RNA transcripts as the source, TCR beta CDR3 regions were amplified. Initially, a first-round RT-PCR of the TCR CDR3 employed the HTBI primer set. TCRdb analysed the multiplex PCR reads with MiXCR anew, one entry per CDR3 protein. Altogether roughly 240,000 distinct CDR3 sequences are present, almost 25% being singletons, with the ten largest covering roughly a third. Ophthalmopathy patients had Clinical Activity Score at least 3, NOSPECS grade at least 4, duration under 3 months. Clinical symptoms, serum thyroxine, TRAb, thyroid ultrasound and orbital computed tomography informed diagnoses. Sequencing used blood. The TCR comes from a woman in her forties with Graves' ophthalmopathy.

The DNA for the CDR3 is TGTGCCAGCAGTGGAAACAGGGGATTCTCCTACGAGCAGTACTTC. Protein product: CASSGNRGFSYEQYF. The chain recombines TRBV6-1 with TRBJ2-7; 7 bases match TRBD1. CDR1 and CDR2 (germline): MNHNS, SASEGT. This CDR3 is 15 amino acids long. The ends lost 4 bases at V and 0 bases at J; junction bases unmatched: 6.